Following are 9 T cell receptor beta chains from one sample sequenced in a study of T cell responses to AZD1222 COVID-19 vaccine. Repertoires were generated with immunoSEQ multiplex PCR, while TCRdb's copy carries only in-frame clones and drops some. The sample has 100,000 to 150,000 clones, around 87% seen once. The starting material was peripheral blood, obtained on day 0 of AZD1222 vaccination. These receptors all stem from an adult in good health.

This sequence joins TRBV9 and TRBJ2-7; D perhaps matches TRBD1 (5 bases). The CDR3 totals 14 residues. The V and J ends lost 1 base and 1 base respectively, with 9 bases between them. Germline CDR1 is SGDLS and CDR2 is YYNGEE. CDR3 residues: CASSVTGASYEQYF. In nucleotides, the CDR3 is TGTGCCAGCAGCGTAACAGGTGCATCCTACGAGCAGTACTTC.

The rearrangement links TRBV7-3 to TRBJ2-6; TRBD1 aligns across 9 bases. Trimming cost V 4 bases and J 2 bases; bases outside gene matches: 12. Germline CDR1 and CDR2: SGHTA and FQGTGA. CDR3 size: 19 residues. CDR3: CASSSTSGQGGTGANVLTF. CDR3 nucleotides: TGTGCCAGCAGCTCCACCTCGGGACAGGGTGGAACTGGGGCCAACGTCCTGACTTTC. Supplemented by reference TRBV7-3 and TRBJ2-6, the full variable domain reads GAGVSQTPSNKVTEKGKYVELRCDPISGHTALYWYRQSLGQGPEFLIYFQGTGAADDSGLPNDRFFAVRPEGSVSTLKIQRTERGDSAVYLCASSSTSGQGGTGANVLTFGAGSRLTVL.

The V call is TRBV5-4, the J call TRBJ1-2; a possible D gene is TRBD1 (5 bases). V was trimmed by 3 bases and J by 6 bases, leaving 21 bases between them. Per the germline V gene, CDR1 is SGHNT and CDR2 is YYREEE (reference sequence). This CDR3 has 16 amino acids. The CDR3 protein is CASSSAGRVIGDGYTF. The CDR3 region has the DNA TGTGCCAGCAGCTCTGCGGGACGCGTCATCGGCGATGGCTACACCTTC.

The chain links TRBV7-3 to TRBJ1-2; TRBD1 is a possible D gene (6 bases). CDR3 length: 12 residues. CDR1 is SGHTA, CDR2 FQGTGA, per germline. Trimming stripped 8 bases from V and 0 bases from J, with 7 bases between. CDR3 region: CASRTANYGYTF. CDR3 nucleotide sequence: TGTGCCAGCCGGACAGCTAACTATGGCTACACCTTC.

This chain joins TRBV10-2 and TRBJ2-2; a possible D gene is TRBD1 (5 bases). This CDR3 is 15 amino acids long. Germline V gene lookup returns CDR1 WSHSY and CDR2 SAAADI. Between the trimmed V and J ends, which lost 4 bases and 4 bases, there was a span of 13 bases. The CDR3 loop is CASSVAGRGTGELFF. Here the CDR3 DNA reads TGCGCCAGCAGTGTGGCAGGGCGCGGCACCGGGGAGCTGTTTTTT.

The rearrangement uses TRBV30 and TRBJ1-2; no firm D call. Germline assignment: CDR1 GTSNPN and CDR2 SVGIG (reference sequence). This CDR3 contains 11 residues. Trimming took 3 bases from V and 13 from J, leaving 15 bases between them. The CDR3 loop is CAWRSPALGTF. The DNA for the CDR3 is TGTGCCTGGAGGTCTCCGGCGCTCGGCACCTTC. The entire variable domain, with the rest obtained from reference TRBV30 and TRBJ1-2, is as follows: SQTIHQWPATLVQPVGSPLSLECTVEGTSNPNLYWYRQAAGRGLQLLFYSVGIGQISSEVPQNLSASRPQDRQFILSSKKLLLSDSGFYLCAWRSPALGTFGSGTRLTVV.

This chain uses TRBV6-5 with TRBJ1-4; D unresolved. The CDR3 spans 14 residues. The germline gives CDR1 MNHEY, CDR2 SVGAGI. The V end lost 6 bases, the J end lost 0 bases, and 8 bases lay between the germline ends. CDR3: CASSSSATNEKLFF. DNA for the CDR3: TGTGCCAGCAGCTCAAGCGCAACTAATGAAAAACTGTTTTTT.

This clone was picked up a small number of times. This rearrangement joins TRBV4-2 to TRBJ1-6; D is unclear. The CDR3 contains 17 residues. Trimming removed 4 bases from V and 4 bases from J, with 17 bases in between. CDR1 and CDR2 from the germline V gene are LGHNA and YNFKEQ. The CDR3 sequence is CASSRLNVPAYNSPLHF. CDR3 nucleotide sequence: TGTGCCAGCAGCCGACTTAACGTCCCCGCTTATAATTCACCCCTCCACTTT.

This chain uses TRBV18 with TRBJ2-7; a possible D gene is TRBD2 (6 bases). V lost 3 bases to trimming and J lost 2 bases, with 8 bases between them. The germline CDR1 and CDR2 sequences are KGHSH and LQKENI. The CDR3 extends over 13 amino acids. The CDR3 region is CASSPEGPYEQYF. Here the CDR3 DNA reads TGTGCCAGCTCACCGGAGGGTCCCTACGAGCAGTACTTC.